This T cell receptor beta chain originates from a study of blood T cell repertoires in COVID-19. Study as a whole: Spain, Italy and the United States supplied samples that represented acute and convalescent COVID-19. Sample material is recorded as cDNA or gDNA derived from T cells, B-cell-depleted T cells, or PBMCs.

Authors' data handling: Researchers report that nucleated cell counts were estimated from reference gene primer amplification. Some clones are missing from TCRdb's copy, which holds only in-frame ones; the method was immunoSEQ multiplex PCR. V and J calls and clone size come straight from that table; D and trimming were deduced from the DNA. The sample has some 260,000 clones, over 70% seen once. This clone was counted a single time. This CDR3 contains 16 residues. V lost 3 bases to trimming and J lost 7 bases; unmatched junction nucleotides: 14. The germline gives CDR1 KGHSH, CDR2 LQKENI. This chain links TRBV18 with TRBJ2-7; TRBD1 matches at 8 bases. This receptor was taken from a woman aged 65 to 85 with COVID-19, enrolled during active disease. What was sequenced was peripheral blood. The CDR3 loop is CASSPDPDRVGKEQYF. The CDR3 nucleotides are TGTGCCAGCTCACCCGACCCGGACAGGGTGGGTAAGGAGCAGTACTTC.